This T cell receptor beta chain was obtained from a study of T cell clones after liver transplantation. Whole-study context: TCRbeta sequencing after a pre-transplant mixed lymphocyte reaction identified graft-donor-reactive clones, later tracked in post-transplant blood. Without induction therapy, subjects received standard immunosuppression until 12-24 months post-transplant.

Clones were sequenced by immunoSEQ multiplex PCR, and TCRdb holds only the in-frame ones, with some missing. The sample has some 70,000 clones, roughly 90% seen once. The table lists this clone with a count of one. What it binds is not known. This CDR3 region has 11 residues. Germline V gene sequence: CDR1 SGDLS, CDR2 YYNGEE. V lost 7 bases, J lost 5 bases, and 0 bases stayed unmatched. General study points: Graft donor-reactive T cells may have migrated into the graft rather than being deleted. Low donor cell numbers restricted donor-reactive repertoire measurement in a couple of subjects.

The sample was CD4+ T cells from blood, taken before liver transplant. The clonotype originates from a human donor who received a liver transplant. The V call is TRBV9, the J call TRBJ1-1; 9 bases line up with TRBD1. The DNA of the CDR3 is TGTGCCAGCGGACAGGGGACTGAAGCTTTCTTT. Its translation: CASGQGTEAFF.